The clone carrying this T cell receptor beta chain has a single count. Antigen specificity is unknown. The sample originates from a study of graft-versus-host responses after intestinal transplantation. Study overall: Each patient got anti-thymocyte globulin induction, then tacrolimus and steroids for three to four years.

Notes on the study in general: Allograft graft-versus-host to host-versus-graft clonal ratios ran high in patients with graft-donor T cell macrochimerism. Among recipient marrow samples, GvH clones were found; some appeared first in ileum or blood. Peak circulating GvH clone levels tracked with early post-transplant HvG declines.

TCRdb's copy holds only in-frame clones and misses some; the assay was immunoSEQ multiplex PCR. The table has 150,000 or so clones, about 90% seen once. J lost 8 bases, V lost 1 base, and 10 bases had no gene match. Looked up from germline, CDR1 is LGHNT and CDR2 is FRNRAP. The CDR3 spans 15 residues. This chain links TRBV12-5 with TRBJ1-2, with 7 bases fitting TRBD1. The sample was unstimulated CD4+ T cells sorted from spleen or lymph node cells, taken before intestinal transplant. This TCR came from a human donor who received an intestinal transplant. The CDR3 reads CASGLAPGQIMGYTF. In nucleotides, the CDR3 is TGTGCTAGTGGTTTGGCACCGGGACAGATAATGGGCTACACCTTC.